The 3 T cell receptor beta chains in this list originate from one sample, sequenced in a study of cytomegalovirus exposure and HLA in healthy donors. Primers: 60 Vbeta forward and 13 Jbeta reverse. Measured with immunoSEQ multiplex PCR; TCRdb has only the in-frame clones, and not every one. The data hold about 130,000 clones, with around 73% observed a single time. Material for sequencing was PBMCs. The source of these receptors is a female donor in good health and CMV-seronegative.

The chain couples TRBV6-5 to TRBJ2-7, with TRBD2 matching over 10 bases. CDR1 is MNHEY, CDR2 SVGAGI, per germline. J lost 5 bases, V lost 0 bases, and 1 base had no gene match. This CDR3 has 14 residues. The CDR3 here is CASSYSTSGHEQYF. CDR3 nucleotide sequence: TGTGCCAGCAGTTACTCGACTAGCGGGCACGAGCAGTACTTC.

CDR3 sequence (DNA): TGCGCCAGCAGTTCCGACAGGGGGAGGAGCTCCTACGAGCAGTACTTC. It is translated as CASSSDRGRSSYEQYF. The gene calls are TRBV5-1 and TRBJ2-7; TRBD1 matches 9 bases. The V segment lost 5 bases and the J segment 0 bases; nucleotides outside the gene matches: 9. This CDR3 is built from 16 residues. Germline loops: CDR1 SGHRS, CDR2 YFSETQ.

The J gene is TRBJ2-5, the V gene TRBV12-2; TRBD2 reflects the table's D call only, with no check against the DNA. TRBV12-2 is a pseudogene. This CDR3 is built from 18 residues. In DNA, the CDR3 is TGTGCAAGTCGCTTAGAACCTAGCGGGTCGGACTCGGAAGAGACCCAGTACTTC. Its translation: CASRLEPSGSDSEETQYF.